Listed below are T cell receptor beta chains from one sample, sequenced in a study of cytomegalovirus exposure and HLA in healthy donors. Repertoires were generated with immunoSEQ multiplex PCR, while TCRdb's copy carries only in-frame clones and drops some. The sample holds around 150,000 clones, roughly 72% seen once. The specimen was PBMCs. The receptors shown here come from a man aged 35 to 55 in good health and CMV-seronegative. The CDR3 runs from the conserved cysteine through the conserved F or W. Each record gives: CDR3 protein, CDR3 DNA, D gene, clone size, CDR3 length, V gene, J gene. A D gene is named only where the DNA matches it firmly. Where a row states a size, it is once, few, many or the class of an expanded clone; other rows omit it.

CDR3 protein: CASRGSGGADTQYF; CDR3 DNA: TGTGCCAGCAGAGGAAGCGGGGGGGCAGATACGCAGTATTTT; D gene: TRBD2; clone size: NA; CDR3 length: 14; V gene: TRBV2; J gene: TRBJ2-3
CDR3 protein: CASSPERSVNTEAFF; CDR3 DNA: TGTGCCAGCTCACCAGAGCGGAGCGTGAACACTGAAGCTTTCTTT; D gene: NA; clone size: NA; CDR3 length: 15; V gene: TRBV18; J gene: TRBJ1-1
CDR3 protein: CASRDDSSNYGYTF; CDR3 DNA: TGTGCCAGCAGAGATGACAGTTCTAACTATGGCTACACCTTC; D gene: NA; clone size: NA; CDR3 length: 14; V gene: TRBV27; J gene: TRBJ1-2
CDR3 protein: CASGLAWNTEAFF; CDR3 DNA: TGTGCTAGTGGTTTGGCCTGGAACACTGAAGCTTTCTTT; D gene: NA; clone size: NA; CDR3 length: 13; V gene: TRBV12-5; J gene: TRBJ1-1
CDR3 protein: CASTLSGSSLETQYF; CDR3 DNA: TGTGCCAGCACCCTTAGCGGGAGCAGTTTGGAGACCCAGTACTTC; D gene: TRBD2; clone size: NA; CDR3 length: 15; V gene: TRBV6-5; J gene: TRBJ2-5
CDR3 protein: CASSSPTLTGKIAGELFF; CDR3 DNA: TGTGCCAGCAGTTCCCCTACCCTGACAGGGAAAATAGCCGGGGAGCTGTTTTTT; D gene: TRBD1; clone size: few; CDR3 length: 18; V gene: TRBV28; J gene: TRBJ2-2
CDR3 protein: CASSVLTDTQYF; CDR3 DNA: TGTGCCAGCAGCGTACTAACAGATACGCAGTATTTT; D gene: NA; clone size: NA; CDR3 length: 12; V gene: TRBV9; J gene: TRBJ2-3
CDR3 protein: CAISRTSGSDTQYF; CDR3 DNA: TGTGCCATCAGCCGGACTAGCGGAAGCGATACGCAGTATTTT; D gene: TRBD2; clone size: NA; CDR3 length: 14; V gene: TRBV10-3; J gene: TRBJ2-3
CDR3 protein: CASSQGTSYEQYF; CDR3 DNA: TGTGCCAGCAGCCAAGGGACTTCCTACGAGCAGTACTTC; D gene: NA; clone size: NA; CDR3 length: 13; V gene: TRBV4-2; J gene: TRBJ2-7
CDR3 protein: CASVWETSTDNEQFF; CDR3 DNA: TGTGCCAGCGTTTGGGAGACTAGTACGGACAATGAGCAGTTCTTC; D gene: NA; clone size: NA; CDR3 length: 15; V gene: TRBV11-2; J gene: TRBJ2-1
CDR3 protein: CASSYSTSGRGEQYF; CDR3 DNA: TGTGCCAGCAGTTACTCCACTAGCGGGCGAGGAGAGCAGTACTTC; D gene: TRBD2; clone size: once; CDR3 length: 15; V gene: TRBV6-6; J gene: TRBJ2-7